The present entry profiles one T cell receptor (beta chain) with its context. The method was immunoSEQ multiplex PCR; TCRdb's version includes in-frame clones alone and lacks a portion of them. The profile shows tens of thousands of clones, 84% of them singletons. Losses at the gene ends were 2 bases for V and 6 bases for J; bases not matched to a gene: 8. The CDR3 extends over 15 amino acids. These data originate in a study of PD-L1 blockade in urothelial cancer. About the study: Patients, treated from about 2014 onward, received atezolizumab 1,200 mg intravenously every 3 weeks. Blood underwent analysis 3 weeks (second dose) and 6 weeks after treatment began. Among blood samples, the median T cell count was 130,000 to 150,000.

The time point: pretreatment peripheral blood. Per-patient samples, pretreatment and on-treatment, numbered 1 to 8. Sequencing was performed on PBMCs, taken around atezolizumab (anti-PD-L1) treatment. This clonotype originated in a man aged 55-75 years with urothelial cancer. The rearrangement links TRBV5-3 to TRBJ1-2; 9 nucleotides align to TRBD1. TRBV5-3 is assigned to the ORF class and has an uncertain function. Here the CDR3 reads CARSFSGTGPHGYTF. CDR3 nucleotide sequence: TGTGCCAGAAGCTTCTCCGGGACAGGGCCCCATGGCTACACCTTC.